This TCR beta chain was captured in a study of blood T cell repertoires in COVID-19 (TCRdb year 2020). Study-wide context: The collaborator samples originated in the United States, Italy and Spain and spanned the acute and convalescent phases of COVID-19. Deeply sampled blood TCRbeta repertoires from subjects exposed to, actively infected with, or recovered from COVID-19 were included in the dataset. The prospective study material was composed of cDNA or gDNA derived from T cells, B-cell-depleted T cells, or PBMCs. The sample metadata nearly always contained a de-identified subject ID, COVID-19 status, age in years and sex. HLA class I and class II types, where available, came from metadata supplied by the sample provider rather than from assay-based typing. The samples were drawn from the first 160 participants of the ongoing ImmuneRACE study and from 950 to 1,500 subjects provided by 6 global collaborators. A freely available public database, intended as a resource for researchers studying the immune response to SARS-CoV-2, is where the repertoires were released. Beyond this particular receptor, the publication reports: The quantity of clinical and demographic metadata differed by source and by participant and was supplied without curation.

In the prospective study, participants were roughly 18 to 100 years old, resided in approximately 22 geographic areas of the United States, and were enrolled through a virtual design. To assign participants to cohorts, the prospective study relied on clinical history that participants themselves reported in a screening survey and a study questionnaire. ImmuneRACE Cohort 3 recovered participants were defined by two consecutive negative NP/OP PCR tests, healthcare professional clearance, or symptom resolution. In the prospective study, whole blood, serum and a nasopharyngeal or oropharyngeal swab were collected from each participant by mobile phlebotomists. Participants in the prospective study had the option to provide additional blood draws and questionnaires over an approximately 2-month period. Blood samples from the prospective study were shipped frozen or at room temperature prior to DNA extraction.

The germline V gene gives CDR1 as SGHRS and CDR2 as YFSETQ. Trimming costs V 0 bases and J 1 base, and their ends lie 7 bases apart. Including cysteine and phenylalanine, the CDR3 has 15 amino acids. Only the CDR3 part of the read is kept: 45 bases, read in frame from the first base. A remark on this clone: Its antigen remains unidentified. Nothing much larger sits one base from this clone, and base qualities are not available.

TCRbeta CDR3 regions were amplified from genomic DNA using the immunoSEQ Assay, a bias-controlled multiplex PCR. Concerning the study's data processing: The number of nucleated cells in each sample was estimated from the amplification of reference gene primers within the assay. To quantify the absolute abundance of each unique TCRbeta CDR3 rearrangement, sequence reads were collapsed and filtered. For each sample, productive Simpson clonality was calculated as the square root of Simpson's diversity index across productive rearrangements. In its TCRdb copy, this immuneACCESS table keeps in-frame sequences only and misses some clones. Where compared with another copy, unresolved V genes explain less than half of these, and the others have no known cause. V and J calls and clone size are given by that table; D and trimming were obtained from the DNA. This sample gives approximately 490,000 clones in total; roughly 90% of them show up just once. About 0.7% of the sample lies in the top ten.

The clonotype originates from a woman aged 18-35 years who had recovered from COVID-19. The rearranged segments are TRBV5-1 and TRBJ2-2; no D gene is confidently identified. The sequenced material came from PBMCs or T cells enriched from blood (not recorded which). The CDR3 loop reads CASSLEAVNTGELFF. The nucleotide sequence is TGCGCCAGCAGCTTGGAGGCGGTGAACACCGGGGAGCTGTTTTTT.